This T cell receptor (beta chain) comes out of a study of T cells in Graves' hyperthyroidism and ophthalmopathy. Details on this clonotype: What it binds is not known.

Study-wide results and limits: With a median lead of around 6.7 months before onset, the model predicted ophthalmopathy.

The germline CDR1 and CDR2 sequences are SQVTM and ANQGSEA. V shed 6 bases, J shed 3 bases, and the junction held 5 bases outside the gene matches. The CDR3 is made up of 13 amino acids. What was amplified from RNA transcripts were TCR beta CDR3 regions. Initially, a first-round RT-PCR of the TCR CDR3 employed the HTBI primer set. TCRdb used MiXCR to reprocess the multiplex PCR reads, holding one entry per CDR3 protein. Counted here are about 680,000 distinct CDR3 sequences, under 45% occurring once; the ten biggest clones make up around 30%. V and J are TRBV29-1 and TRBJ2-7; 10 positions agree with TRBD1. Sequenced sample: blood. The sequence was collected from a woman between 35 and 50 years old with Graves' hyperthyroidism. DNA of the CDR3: TGCAGCGTGGGGGACAGGGGCGTCTACGAGCAGTACTTC. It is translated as CSVGDRGVYEQYF.